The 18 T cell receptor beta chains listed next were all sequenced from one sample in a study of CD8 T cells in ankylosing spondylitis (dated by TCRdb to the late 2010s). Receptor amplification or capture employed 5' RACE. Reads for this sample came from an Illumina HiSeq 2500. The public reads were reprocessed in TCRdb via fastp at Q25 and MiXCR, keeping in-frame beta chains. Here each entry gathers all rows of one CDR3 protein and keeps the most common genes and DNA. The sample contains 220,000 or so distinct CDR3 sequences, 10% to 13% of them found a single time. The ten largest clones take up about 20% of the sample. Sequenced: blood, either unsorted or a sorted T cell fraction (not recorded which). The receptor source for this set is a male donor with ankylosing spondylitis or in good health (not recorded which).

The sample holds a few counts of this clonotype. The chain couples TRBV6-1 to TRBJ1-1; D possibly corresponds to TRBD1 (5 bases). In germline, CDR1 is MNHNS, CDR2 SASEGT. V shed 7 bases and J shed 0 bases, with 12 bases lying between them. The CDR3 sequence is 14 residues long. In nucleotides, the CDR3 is TGTGCCAGCAACCCGACAGATATGAACACTGAAGCTTTCTTT. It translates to CASNPTDMNTEAFF.

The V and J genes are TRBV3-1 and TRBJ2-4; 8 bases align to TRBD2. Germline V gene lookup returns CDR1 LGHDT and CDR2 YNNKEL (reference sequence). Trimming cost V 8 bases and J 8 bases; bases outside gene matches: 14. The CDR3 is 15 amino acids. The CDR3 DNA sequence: TGTGCCAGCGCTCAGACCATAGCGGGGAGGGACATTCAGTACTTC. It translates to CASAQTIAGRDIQYF.

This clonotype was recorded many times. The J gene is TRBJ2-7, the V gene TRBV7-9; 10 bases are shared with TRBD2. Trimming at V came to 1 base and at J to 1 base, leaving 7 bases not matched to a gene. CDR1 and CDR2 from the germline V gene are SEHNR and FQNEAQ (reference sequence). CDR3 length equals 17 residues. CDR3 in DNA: TGTGCCAGCAGCTTAGATAGCGGGGGGCCACCGTCCTACGAGCAGTACTTC. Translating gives CASSLDSGGPPSYEQYF.

CDR3 in DNA: TGTGCCAGCAATCCAGGAGGGAGCTCCTACGAGCAGTACTTC. It encodes CASNPGGSSYEQYF. This sequence joins TRBV2 and TRBJ2-7; D is perhaps TRBD2 (6 bases). This CDR3 comprises 14 residues. Trimming stripped 7 bases from V and 0 bases from J, with 13 bases between. Looked up from germline, CDR1 is SNHLY and CDR2 is FYNNEI.

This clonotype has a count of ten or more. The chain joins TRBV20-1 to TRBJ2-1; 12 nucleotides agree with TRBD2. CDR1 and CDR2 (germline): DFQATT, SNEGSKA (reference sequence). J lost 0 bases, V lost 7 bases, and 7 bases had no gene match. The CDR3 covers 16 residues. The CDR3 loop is CSVGLAGGISYNEQFF. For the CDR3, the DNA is TGCAGTGTAGGCCTAGCGGGGGGGATCTCCTACAATGAGCAGTTCTTC.

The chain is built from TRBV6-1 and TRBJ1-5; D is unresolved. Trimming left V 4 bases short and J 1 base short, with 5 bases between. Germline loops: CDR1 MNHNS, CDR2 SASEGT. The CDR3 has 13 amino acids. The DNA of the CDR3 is TGTGCCAGCAGTGTACGGAGCAATCAGCCCCAGCATTTT. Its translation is CASSVRSNQPQHF.

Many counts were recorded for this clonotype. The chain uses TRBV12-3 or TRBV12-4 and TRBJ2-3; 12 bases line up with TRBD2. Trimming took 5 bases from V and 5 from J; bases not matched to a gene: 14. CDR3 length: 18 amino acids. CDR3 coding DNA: TGTGCCAGCAGTCCCCGCGGGGCTAGCGGGGGGGCCATAGATACGCAGTATTTT. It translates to CASSPRGASGGAIDTQYF.

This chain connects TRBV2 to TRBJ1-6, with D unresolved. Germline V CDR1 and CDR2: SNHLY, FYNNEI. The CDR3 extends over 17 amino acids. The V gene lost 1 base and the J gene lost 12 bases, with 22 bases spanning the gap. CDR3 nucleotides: TGTGCCAGCAGTGAAGGGACGGTCGGCGGGGTGGTTTTACCCCTCCACTTT. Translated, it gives CASSEGTVGGVVLPLHF.

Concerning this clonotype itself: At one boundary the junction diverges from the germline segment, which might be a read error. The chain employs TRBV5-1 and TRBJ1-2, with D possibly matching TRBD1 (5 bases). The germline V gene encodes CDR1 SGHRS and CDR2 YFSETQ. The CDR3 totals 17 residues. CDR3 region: CASSLAQSGATNYGYSF. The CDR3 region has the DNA TGCGCCAGCAGCTTGGCCCAAAGCGGGGCCACTAACTATGGCTACTCCTTC.

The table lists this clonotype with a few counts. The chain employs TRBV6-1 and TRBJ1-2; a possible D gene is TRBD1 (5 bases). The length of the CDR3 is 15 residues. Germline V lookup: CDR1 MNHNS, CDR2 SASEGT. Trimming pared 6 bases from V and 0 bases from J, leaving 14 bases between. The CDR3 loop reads CASSWDGLSNYGYTF. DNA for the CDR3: TGTGCCAGCAGCTGGGACGGACTCTCTAACTATGGCTACACCTTC.

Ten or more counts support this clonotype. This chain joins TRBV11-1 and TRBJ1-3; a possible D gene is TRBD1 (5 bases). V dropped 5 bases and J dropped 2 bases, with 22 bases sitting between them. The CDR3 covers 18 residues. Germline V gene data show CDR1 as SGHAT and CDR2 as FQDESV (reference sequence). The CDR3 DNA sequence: TGTGCCAGCAGCCTAATTTCTGCAGGGAAGGCTGCTGGAAACACCATATATTTT. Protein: CASSLISAGKAAGNTIYF.

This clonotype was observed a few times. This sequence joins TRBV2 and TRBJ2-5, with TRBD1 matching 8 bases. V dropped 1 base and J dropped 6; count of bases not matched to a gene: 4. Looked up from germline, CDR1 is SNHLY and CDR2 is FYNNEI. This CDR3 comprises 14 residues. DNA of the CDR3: TGTGCCAGCAGTGAAGAGCAGGGGGCAAAGACCCAGTACTTC. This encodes CASSEEQGAKTQYF.

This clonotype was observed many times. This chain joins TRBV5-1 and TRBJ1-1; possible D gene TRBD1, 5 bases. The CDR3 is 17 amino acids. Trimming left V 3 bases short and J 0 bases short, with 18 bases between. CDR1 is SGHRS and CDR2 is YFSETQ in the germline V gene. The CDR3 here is CASSWNTGLVMNTEAFF. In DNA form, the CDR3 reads TGCGCCAGCAGCTGGAACACGGGACTTGTGATGAACACTGAAGCTTTCTTT.

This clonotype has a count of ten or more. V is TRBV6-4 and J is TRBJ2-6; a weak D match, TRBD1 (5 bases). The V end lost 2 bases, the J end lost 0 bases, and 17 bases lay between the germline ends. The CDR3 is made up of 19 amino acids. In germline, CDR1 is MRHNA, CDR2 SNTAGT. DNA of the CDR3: TGTGCCAGCAGTGACCAGGGATCCCCACAAAGCTCTGGGGCCAACGTCCTGACTTTC. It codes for CASSDQGSPQSSGANVLTF.

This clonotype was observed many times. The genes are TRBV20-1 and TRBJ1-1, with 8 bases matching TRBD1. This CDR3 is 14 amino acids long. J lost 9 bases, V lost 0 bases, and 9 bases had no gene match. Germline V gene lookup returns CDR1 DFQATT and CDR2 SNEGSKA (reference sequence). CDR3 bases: TGCAGTGCTAGAGATTTGGGACAGGCCACCCAAGCTTTCTTT. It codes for CSARDLGQATQAFF.

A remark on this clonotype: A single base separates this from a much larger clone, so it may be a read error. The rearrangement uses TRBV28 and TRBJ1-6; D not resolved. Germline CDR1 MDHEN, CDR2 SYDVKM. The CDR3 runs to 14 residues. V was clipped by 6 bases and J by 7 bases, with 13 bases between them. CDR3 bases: TGTGCCAGCAGCCCCGGCTGGCTAAATTCACCCCTCCACTTT. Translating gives CASSPGWLNSPLHF.

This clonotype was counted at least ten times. The CDR3 DNA reads TGCAGTGCTAGGAAGGCTAGCGGGGGAGTAGATACGCAGTATTTT. Translating gives CSARKASGGVDTQYF. V is TRBV20-1 and J is TRBJ2-3; 10 bases line up with TRBD2. The germline gives CDR1 DFQATT, CDR2 SNEGSKA (reference sequence). The ends lost 3 bases at V and 5 bases at J; junction bases unmatched: 8. This CDR3 region has 15 residues.

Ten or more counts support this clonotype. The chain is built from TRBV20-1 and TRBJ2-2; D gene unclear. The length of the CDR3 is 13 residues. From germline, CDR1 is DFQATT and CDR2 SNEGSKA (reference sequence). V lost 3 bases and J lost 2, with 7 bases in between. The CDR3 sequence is CSASPFNTGELFF. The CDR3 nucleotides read TGCAGTGCTAGCCCCTTTAACACCGGGGAGCTGTTTTTT.